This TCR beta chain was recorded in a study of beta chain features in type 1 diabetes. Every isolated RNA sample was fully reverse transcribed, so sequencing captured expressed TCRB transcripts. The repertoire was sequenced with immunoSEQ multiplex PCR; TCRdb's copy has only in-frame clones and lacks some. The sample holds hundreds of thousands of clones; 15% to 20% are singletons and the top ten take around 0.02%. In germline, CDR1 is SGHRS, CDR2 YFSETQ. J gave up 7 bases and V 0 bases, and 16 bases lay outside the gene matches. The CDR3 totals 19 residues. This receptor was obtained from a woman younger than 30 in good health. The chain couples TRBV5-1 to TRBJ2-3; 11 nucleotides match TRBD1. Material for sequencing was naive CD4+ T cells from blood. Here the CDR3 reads CASSLDSPVRGQGVYTQYF. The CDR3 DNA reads TGCGCCAGCAGCTTGGACAGCCCAGTCCGGGGACAGGGGGTATATACGCAGTATTTT.